One and the same sample provided the 6 T cell receptor beta chains below, sequenced in a study of cytomegalovirus exposure and HLA in healthy donors. The PCR contained 60 Vbeta and 13 Jbeta primers. The assay was immunoSEQ multiplex PCR, and TCRdb's table has in-frame clones only and misses some. This table holds 230,000 or so clones, roughly 91% found once. The sample was PBMCs. These receptors came from a girl aged 2-10 years in good health and CMV-seronegative.

The gene calls are TRBV29-1 and TRBJ2-7, with 7 bases aligning to TRBD1. Germline loops: CDR1 SQVTM, CDR2 ANQGSEA. The CDR3 length is 13 residues. The ends lost 5 bases at V and 3 bases at J; junction bases unmatched: 7. Written as DNA, the CDR3 is TGCAGCGTTACGCAGGGGGTTTTCTACGAGCAGTACTTC. Translated, it gives CSVTQGVFYEQYF.

There are a few counts of this clone. The gene calls are TRBV7-8 and TRBJ2-6; possibly TRBD1 for D (5 bases). Germline-derived CDR1 and CDR2 are SGHVS and FQNEAQ. Trimming took off 5 bases at V and 4 bases at J, with 12 bases between the two ends. The CDR3 contains 15 residues. The CDR3 coding sequence is TGTGCCAGCAGCGCCAGGGTGGCCGGGGCCAACGTCCTGACTTTC. Its translation is CASSARVAGANVLTF.

This chain connects TRBV5-4 to TRBJ2-7; D may be TRBD2 (7 bases). CDR1 and CDR2 (germline): SGHNT, YYREEE (reference sequence). The CDR3 covers 14 residues. Between the trimmed V and J ends, which lost 6 bases and 3 bases, there was a span of 16 bases. The CDR3 nucleotides read TGTGCCAGCAACCGGAGGGGGAGGGACTACGAGCAGTACTTC. Translated, it gives CASNRRGRDYEQYF.

V usage is TRBV11-3 and J usage is TRBJ2-5, with a possible D match to TRBD2 (6 bases). The V gene lost 5 bases and the J gene lost 5 bases, with 6 bases spanning the gap. CDR3 length: 11 residues. Per germline, CDR1 SGHNT and CDR2 YENEEA. Here the CDR3 reads CASSRGETQYF. The CDR3 DNA reads TGTGCCAGCAGCCGGGGGGAGACCCAGTACTTC. Filled out from reference TRBV11-3 and TRBJ2-5, the complete variable domain reads EAGVVQSPRYKIIEKKQPVAFWCNPISGHNTLYWYLQNLGQGPELLIRYENEEAVDDSQLPKDRFSAERLKGVDSTLKIQPAELGDSAVYLCASSRGETQYFGPGTRLLVL.

The V gene is TRBV2, the J gene TRBJ1-4; 7 positions agree with TRBD1. The junction had 12 bases not matched to a gene; V was cut back by 2 bases and J by 0 bases. There are 19 residues in the CDR3. Germline CDR1 and CDR2: SNHLY and FYNNEI. CDR3 residues: CASSEFGGTALATNEKLFF. In DNA form, the CDR3 reads TGTGCCAGCAGTGAATTTGGTGGGACAGCCCTTGCAACTAATGAAAAACTGTTTTTT.

The gene calls are TRBV25-1 and TRBJ2-1; TRBD2 matches 10 bases. Germline loops: CDR1 MGHDK, CDR2 SYGVNS. J gave up 4 bases and V 5 bases, and 8 bases lay outside the gene matches. The CDR3 contains 16 residues. The CDR3: CASSPTGAGGYNEQFF. The CDR3 DNA is TGTGCCAGCAGTCCCACGGGAGCGGGAGGGTACAATGAGCAGTTCTTC.